The rows below give T cell receptor beta chains drawn from one sample of a study of T cell responses to AZD1222 COVID-19 vaccine. Generated by immunoSEQ multiplex PCR, the TCRdb table keeps only in-frame clones and is missing some. The sample carries more than 120,000 clones, 88% recorded once. The source material was peripheral blood, sampled 28 days after the second dose of the MenACWY control vaccine. These receptors came from an adult who received the MenACWY meningococcal vaccine as a control. Each CDR3 is given with its conserved first and last residue. D genes are given only for firm matches. Part of the rows lack a size; the others show once, few, many or a class for expanded clones.

clone size	J gene	CDR3 length	D gene	V gene	CDR3 DNA	CDR3 protein
once	TRBJ2-3	12	NA	TRBV27	TGTGCCAGCAGTTTGGGCACAGATACGCAGTATTTT	CASSLGTDTQYF
NA	TRBJ1-3	13	NA	TRBV11-1	TGTGCCAGCAGTCCCGGATCTGGAAACACCATATATTTT	CASSPGSGNTIYF
NA	TRBJ1-3	14	NA	TRBV4-3	TGCGCCAGCAGCCTATCTCGGGGTGGAAACACCATATATTTT	CASSLSRGGNTIYF
NA	TRBJ2-5	15	TRBD2	TRBV28	TGTGCCAGCAGTGTCTATAGCGGGAGCACGGAGACCCAGTACTTC	CASSVYSGSTETQYF
NA	TRBJ2-5	14	NA	TRBV6-5	TGTGCCAGCATCCTCCTACGGCCGGGAGAGACCCAGTACTTC	CASILLRPGETQYF
once	TRBJ2-2	15	NA	TRBV2	TGTGCCAGCGGTTCACCTTCCCGAAACACCGGGGAGCTGTTTTTT	CASGSPSRNTGELFF
once	TRBJ1-5	15	TRBD1	TRBV30	TGTGCCTGGAGTGGACAGGGAGGAAGCAATCAGCCCCAGCATTTT	CAWSGQGGSNQPQHF
once	TRBJ1-2	14	NA	TRBV5-1	TGCGCCAGCAGCTTGCAGGGTCGCTTGGACGGCTACACCTTC	CASSLQGRLDGYTF
NA	TRBJ2-3	16	TRBD2	TRBV4-1	TGCGCCAGCAGCCAAGGTCCTAGCGGGAGTTTAGATACGCAGTATTTT	CASSQGPSGSLDTQYF
NA	TRBJ1-5	14	TRBD1	TRBV4-2	TGTGCCAGCAGAGCGGACAGGGGTGTTGGGCCCCAGCATTTT	CASRADRGVGPQHF
NA	TRBJ1-2	14	NA	TRBV9	TGTGCCAGCAGCCCCTCACTGGGGTCTTATGGCTACACCTTC	CASSPSLGSYGYTF
once	TRBJ1-2	14	NA	TRBV4-3	TGCGCCAGCAGCCAAGATCAGCGCAGTCAAGGCTACACCTTC	CASSQDQRSQGYTF
NA	TRBJ2-6	18	NA	TRBV4-3	TGCGCCAGCAGCCCAGCGGAAGGAGGATTCTCTGGGGCCAACGTCCTGACTTTC	CASSPAEGGFSGANVLTF
NA	TRBJ1-4	15	NA	TRBV3-1/TRBV3-2	TGTGCCAGCAGCTTCCGGACGGCCTCTAATGAAAAACTGTTTTTT	CASSFRTASNEKLFF
NA	TRBJ2-7	12	NA	TRBV12-3/TRBV12-4	TGTGCCAGCAGTTTATCCCCAGACGAGCAGTACTTC	CASSLSPDEQYF
once	TRBJ2-7	13	NA	TRBV7-2	TGTGCCAGCAGCTTAGTGGCTTACTACGAGCAGTACTTC	CASSLVAYYEQYF
NA	TRBJ1-2	14	TRBD1	TRBV19	TGTGCCAGTAACCTAGGGGACAGGGCGAATGGCTACACCTTC	CASNLGDRANGYTF
NA	TRBJ1-1	13	NA	TRBV30	TGTGCCTGGAAAGGGACGGGGAACACTGAAGCTTTCTTT	CAWKGTGNTEAFF
NA	TRBJ2-2	14	NA	TRBV7-2	TGTGCCAGCAGCTTAGCGCACGGTAGCGGGGAGCTGTTTTTT	CASSLAHGSGELFF
NA	TRBJ1-1	15	NA	TRBV30	TGTGCCTGGAGTAAACAAAGGGGAAGCGGCACTGAAGCTTTCTTT	CAWSKQRGSGTEAFF
NA	TRBJ1-1	14	NA	TRBV5-1	TGCGCCAGCAGCTTGGCCAGGGACTACACTGAAGCTTTCTTT	CASSLARDYTEAFF
NA	TRBJ1-4	13	NA	TRBV6-4	TGTGCCAGCAGTGATAAAGTCGGGGGAAAACTGTTTTTT	CASSDKVGGKLFF
NA	TRBJ2-1	14	NA	TRBV24-1	TGTGCCACCAGTGATTTAGAGACTTACAGTGAGCAGTTCTTC	CATSDLETYSEQFF
few	TRBJ2-1	14	NA	TRBV4-2	TGTGCCAGCAGCCATGACAAAAGGGGAAATGAGCAGTTCTTC	CASSHDKRGNEQFF
few	TRBJ1-2	12	NA	TRBV7-9	TGTGCCAGCAGCTTAGAGGGGGGAGGCTACACCTTC	CASSLEGGGYTF
NA	TRBJ1-2	17	TRBD1	TRBV4-1	TGCGCCAGCAGCCAAGATCTTTCAGGGGGCGCTTACTATGGCTACACCTTC	CASSQDLSGGAYYGYTF
NA	TRBJ2-1	16	TRBD2	TRBV4-3	TGCGCCAGCAGCCAAGACCTTGAACTAGCGGCGGTCGAGCAGTTCTTC	CASSQDLELAAVEQFF
NA	TRBJ1-2	14	NA	TRBV3-1/TRBV3-2	TGTGCCAGCAGCCAAGATTTGTTCGGCTTTACGGTCAGCTTC	CASSQDLFGFTVSF
NA	TRBJ2-6	15	NA	TRBV2	TGTGCCAGCAGTGGGTTGGTATCTGGGGCCAACGTCCTGACTTTC	CASSGLVSGANVLTF
NA	TRBJ2-7	15	NA	TRBV21-1	TGTGCCAGCAGCAAACTAGCGGGGGGGAGCGACGAGCAGTACTTC	CASSKLAGGSDEQYF
NA	TRBJ2-5	12	NA	TRBV6-5	TGTGCCATCCGGGACTCCCAAGAGACCCAGTACTTC	CAIRDSQETQYF
NA	TRBJ1-1	13	NA	TRBV5-4	TGTGCCAGCAGCTTCCCGGACGGCACTGAAGCTTTCTTT	CASSFPDGTEAFF
NA	TRBJ1-1	13	NA	TRBV28	TGTGCCAGCAGTCGACTGGCGAAAACTGAAGCTTTCTTT	CASSRLAKTEAFF
NA	TRBJ1-2	16	TRBD1	TRBV2	TGTGCCAGCAGCCGGGACAGGGGCTATACTAACTATGGCTACACCTTC	CASSRDRGYTNYGYTF
few	TRBJ1-1	17	NA	TRBV7-2	TGTGCCAGCAGCTTAAATCCCCCCCCGACGGGGAACACTGAAGCTTTCTTT	CASSLNPPPTGNTEAFF
NA	TRBJ1-1	15	NA	TRBV5-4	TGTGCCAGCAGCTTGGTGGGAGGGAGGAGCACTGAAGCTTTCTTT	CASSLVGGRSTEAFF
NA	TRBJ1-1	14	TRBD1	TRBV18	TGTGCCAGCTCACCGAGACAGGGGAACACTGAAGCTTTCTTT	CASSPRQGNTEAFF
NA	TRBJ2-5	14	TRBD2	TRBV7-2	TGTGCCAGCAGCGAAATGTGGGGGGGGGAGACCCAGTACTTC	CASSEMWGGETQYF
NA	TRBJ1-1	15	NA	TRBV11-3	TGTGCCAGCAGTCGATGGGGAGAGGGGCTTTTAGAAGCTTTCTTT	CASSRWGEGLLEAFF
NA	TRBJ2-7	13	NA	TRBV5-1	TGCGCCAGCAGCCAACCAGGGGGGTACGAGCAGTACTTC	CASSQPGGYEQYF
once	TRBJ2-5	16	NA	TRBV4-3	TGCGCCAGCAGCCAAGATCGTGGGACGGACAAAGAGACCCAGTACTTC	CASSQDRGTDKETQYF
NA	TRBJ2-1	16	TRBD2	TRBV4-2	TGTGCCAGCAGCCAAGGATTAGCGGGAGGGCCCGATGAGCAGTTCTTC	CASSQGLAGGPDEQFF